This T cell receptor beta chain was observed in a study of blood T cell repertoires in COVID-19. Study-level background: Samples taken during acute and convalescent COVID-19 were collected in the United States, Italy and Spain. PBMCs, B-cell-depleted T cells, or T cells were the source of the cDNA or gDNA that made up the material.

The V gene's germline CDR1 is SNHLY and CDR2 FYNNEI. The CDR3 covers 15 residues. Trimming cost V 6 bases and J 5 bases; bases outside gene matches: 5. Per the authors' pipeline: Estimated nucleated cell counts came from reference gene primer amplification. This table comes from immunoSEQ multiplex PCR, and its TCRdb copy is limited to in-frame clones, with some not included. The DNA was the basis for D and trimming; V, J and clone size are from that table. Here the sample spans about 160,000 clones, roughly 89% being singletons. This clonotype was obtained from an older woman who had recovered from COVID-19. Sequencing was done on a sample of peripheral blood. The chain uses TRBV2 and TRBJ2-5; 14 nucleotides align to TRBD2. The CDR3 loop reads CASRRLAGGFETQYF. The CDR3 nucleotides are TGTGCCAGCAGGAGACTAGCGGGGGGGTTCGAGACCCAGTACTTC.